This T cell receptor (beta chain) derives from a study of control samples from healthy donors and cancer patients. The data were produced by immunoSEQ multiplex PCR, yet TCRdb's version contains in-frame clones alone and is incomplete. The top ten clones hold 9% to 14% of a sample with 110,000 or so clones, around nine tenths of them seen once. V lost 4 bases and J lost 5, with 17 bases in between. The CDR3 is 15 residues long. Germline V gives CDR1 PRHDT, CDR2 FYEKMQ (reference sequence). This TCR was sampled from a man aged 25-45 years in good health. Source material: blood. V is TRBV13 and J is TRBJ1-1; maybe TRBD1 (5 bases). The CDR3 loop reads CASSSWYGAQTEAFF. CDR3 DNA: TGTGCCAGCAGCTCGTGGTATGGGGCGCAAACTGAAGCTTTCTTT.